This is a list of T cell receptor beta chains from one sample in a study of PD-1 blockade in mismatch repair-deficient tumors. The method was immunoSEQ multiplex PCR; TCRdb's version includes in-frame clones alone and lacks a portion of them. The table lists fewer than 100,000 clones, roughly 80% of them singletons, with just over 2.5% in the top ten. The specimen comprised peripheral blood, sampled 12 weeks after starting pembrolizumab. These receptors were collected from an adult with mismatch repair-deficient cancer. Each CDR3 is given with its conserved first and last residue. Rows give clone size only sometimes, using once, few, many, or a class for an expanded clone.

j_call v_call clone_size cdr3_aa
TRBJ1-2 TRBV9 NA CASSVGEGPNYGYTF
TRBJ2-7 TRBV11-3 NA CASSLEGLAGDLYF
TRBJ1-1 TRBV6-1 few CASTSYQGGAEAFF
TRBJ1-2 TRBV19 NA CASRTKQGAGYGYTF
TRBJ2-3 TRBV6-5 NA CASRKLLSTDTQYF
TRBJ2-3 TRBV9 NA CASQKGGATDTQYF
TRBJ1-2 TRBV30 NA CAWSAPWADYGYTF
TRBJ2-5 TRBV5-5 NA CASGHRGAETQYF
TRBJ1-3 TRBV9 NA CASSKSQGVTGNTIYF
TRBJ2-1 TRBV7-2 once CASSPGTGSHEQFF
TRBJ1-1 TRBV19 NA CATIDGRFTEAFF
TRBJ2-1 TRBV11-3 NA CASSEHTGQQFF
TRBJ2-3 TRBV2 NA CASSVPGKLAGVTDTQYF
TRBJ1-4 TRBV7-2 few CASSLTGPTNEKLFF
TRBJ2-7 TRBV30 NA CAWSESEQYF
TRBJ2-2 TRBV7-2 few CASAPSAAYTGELFF
TRBJ2-5 TRBV6-6 NA CASSYEGHSETQYF
TRBJ1-2 TRBV27 NA CASRTGGSGYTF
TRBJ2-7 TRBV6-6 NA CASSYHRERSYEQYF
TRBJ2-2 TRBV11-2 NA CASRPRGGSRTGELFF
TRBJ2-3 TRBV7-9 NA CASSLSVGDTQYF
TRBJ1-3 TRBV27 NA CASSLSDGSSGNTIYF
TRBJ1-2 TRBV7-3 NA CASSLTGTYGYTF
TRBJ2-3 TRBV9 NA CASSRFDGADTQYF
TRBJ2-3 TRBV28 NA CAIASDGTSTDTQYF
TRBJ2-7 TRBV11-2 once CASSFGDSSYEQYF
TRBJ2-1 TRBV7-9 NA CASSPPFRLAGLKSEQFF
TRBJ1-2 TRBV14 NA CASSQEDRIGGYTF
TRBJ2-3 TRBV2 NA CASSEFGGDTQYF
TRBJ2-1 TRBV10-3 NA CAISGTSGRYNEQFF
TRBJ1-5 TRBV10-3 few CAIREGSDQPQHF
TRBJ2-7 TRBV6-5 few CASRGPNPYEQYF
TRBJ1-1 TRBV4-1 NA CASSQGPRENTEAFF
TRBJ2-7 TRBV7-8 NA CASSLGGVSYEQYF
TRBJ2-7 TRBV5-3 once CARSLARNSYEQYF
TRBJ2-3 TRBV2 few CASTLQGATRDTQYF
TRBJ1-2 TRBV27 once CASRPPGGRYGYTF
TRBJ2-6 TRBV6-4 NA CASSKEAGGDVGANVLTF
TRBJ2-7 TRBV29-1 NA CSVQRPGAYEQYF
TRBJ2-1 TRBV9 NA CVSSVGTYNEQFF
TRBJ1-5 TRBV6-1 once CASSGKPQGVSNQPQHF
TRBJ2-5 TRBV5-5 NA CASRGGSETQYF